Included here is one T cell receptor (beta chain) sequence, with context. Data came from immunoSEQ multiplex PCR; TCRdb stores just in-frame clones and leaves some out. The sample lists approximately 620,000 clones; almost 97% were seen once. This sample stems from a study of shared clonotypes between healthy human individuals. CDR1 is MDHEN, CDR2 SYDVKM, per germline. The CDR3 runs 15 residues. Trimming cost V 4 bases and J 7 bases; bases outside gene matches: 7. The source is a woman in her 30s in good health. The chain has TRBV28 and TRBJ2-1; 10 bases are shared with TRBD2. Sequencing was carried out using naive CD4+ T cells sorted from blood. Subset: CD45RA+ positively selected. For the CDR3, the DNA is TGTGCCAGCAGTTCAAGCGGGAGGGGTTGGAATGAGCAGTTCTTC. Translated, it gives CASSSSGRGWNEQFF. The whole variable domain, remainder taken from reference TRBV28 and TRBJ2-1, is DVKVTQSSRYLVKRTGEKVFLECVQDMDHENMFWYRQDPGLGLRLIYFSYDVKMKEKGDIPEGYSVSREKKERFSLILESASTNQTSMYLCASSSSGRGWNEQFFGPGTRLTVL.